This T cell receptor beta chain was sequenced for a study of CD8 T cells in Susac syndrome. Trimming cost V 3 bases and J 10 bases, with 10 bases left between them. This CDR3 spans 12 amino acids. The germline CDR1 and CDR2 sequences are SGHTA and FQGNSA. Sequencing of TCR beta was performed on blood CD8+ and CD4+ T cells. Both CD4+ and CD8+ T cells were negatively isolated, and TEMRA cells underwent FACS enrichment. Random-hexamer reverse transcription was applied to about 0.5 to 1 ug RNA. The TCR beta CDR3 was amplified by immunoSEQ multiplex PCR across 54 Vbeta, 13 Jbeta. Each CDR3 protein is one row after TCRdb ran MiXCR on the immunoSEQ multiplex PCR reads. The sample lists approximately 120,000 distinct CDR3 sequences, 85% to 95% occurring once.

The chain couples TRBV7-2 to TRBJ2-1; either TRBD1 or TRBD2 may supply D (5 bases each). The sample comprised CD8+ T cells from PBMCs. The receptor's source is a human donor in good health. The CDR3, as DNA: TGTGCCAGCAGCTTCCGGGACCAAGAGCAGTTCTTC. This sequence encodes CASSFRDQEQFF.